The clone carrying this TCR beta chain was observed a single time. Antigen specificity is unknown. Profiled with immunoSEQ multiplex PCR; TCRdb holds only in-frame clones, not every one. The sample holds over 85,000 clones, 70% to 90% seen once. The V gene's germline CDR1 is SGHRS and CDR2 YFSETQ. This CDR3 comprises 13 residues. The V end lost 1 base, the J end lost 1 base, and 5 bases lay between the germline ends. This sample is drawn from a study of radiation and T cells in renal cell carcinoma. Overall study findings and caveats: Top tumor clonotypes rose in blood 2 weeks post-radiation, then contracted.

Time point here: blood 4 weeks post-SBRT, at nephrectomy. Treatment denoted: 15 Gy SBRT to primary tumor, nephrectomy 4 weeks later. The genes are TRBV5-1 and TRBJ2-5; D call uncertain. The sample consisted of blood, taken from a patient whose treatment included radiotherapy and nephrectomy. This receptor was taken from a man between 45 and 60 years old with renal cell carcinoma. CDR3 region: CASSLFTQETQYF. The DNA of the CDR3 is TGCGCCAGCAGCTTGTTTACCCAAGAGACCCAGTACTTC.